The source of this T cell receptor (beta chain) is a study of CD8 T cells in Susac syndrome. The study's findings and limits: The authors acknowledged that the study's TCR sequencing and HLA analysis involved relatively few individuals.

Reverse transcription of about 0.5 to 1 ug RNA used random hexamers. TCRdb reanalysed the immunoSEQ multiplex PCR reads using MiXCR and keeps one entry per CDR3 protein. There are 77,000 or so distinct CDR3 sequences in the sample; approximately 94% occur only once, and over 0.5% lies in the top ten. Concerning this clonotype itself: Its antigen is currently unknown.

From blood CD8+ and CD4+ T cells, the TCR beta chain was sequenced. Recently defined diagnostic criteria for definite or probable disease were fulfilled by Susac syndrome patients. Bulk CD8+ and CD4+ cells came from magnetic negative isolation; CD8+ TEMRA by FACS. V was pared by 5 bases and J by 2 bases, with 12 bases between. The CDR3 has 13 amino acids. CDR1 DFQATT and CDR2 SNEGSKA come from the germline V gene (reference sequence). The chain combines TRBV20-1 with TRBJ2-5; D is perhaps TRBD2 (5 bases). Sequenced input: CD4+ T cells from PBMCs. This TCR was sampled from a human donor with Susac syndrome. Here the CDR3 DNA reads TGCAGTGCTCCCAGGAGAGGGCAAGAGACCCAGTACTTC. Amino acid sequence: CSAPRRGQETQYF.